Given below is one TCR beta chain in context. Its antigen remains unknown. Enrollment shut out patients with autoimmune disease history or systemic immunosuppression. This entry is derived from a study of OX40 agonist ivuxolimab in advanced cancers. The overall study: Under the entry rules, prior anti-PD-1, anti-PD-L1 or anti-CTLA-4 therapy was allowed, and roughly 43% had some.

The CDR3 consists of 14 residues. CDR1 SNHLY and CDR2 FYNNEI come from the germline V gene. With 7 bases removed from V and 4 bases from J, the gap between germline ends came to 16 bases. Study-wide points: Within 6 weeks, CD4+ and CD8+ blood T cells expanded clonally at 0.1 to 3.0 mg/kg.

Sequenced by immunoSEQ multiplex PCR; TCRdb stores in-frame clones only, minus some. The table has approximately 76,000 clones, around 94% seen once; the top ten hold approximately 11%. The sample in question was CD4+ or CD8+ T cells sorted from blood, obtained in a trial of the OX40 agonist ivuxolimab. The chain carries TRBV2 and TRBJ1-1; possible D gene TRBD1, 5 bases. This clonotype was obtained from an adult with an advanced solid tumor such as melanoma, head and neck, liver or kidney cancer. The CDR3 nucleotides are TGTGCCAGCACTCCCAGACCCAGGGTCACTGAAGCTTTCTTT. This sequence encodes CASTPRPRVTEAFF.